These T cell receptor beta chains were read from a single sample in a study of neoadjuvant nivolumab and ipilimumab in lung cancer. Produced via immunoSEQ multiplex PCR; TCRdb's table is partial and in-frame only. The repertoire holds around 7,500 clones, with approximately 83% as singletons. Sequencing was performed on tumor tissue, taken after neoadjuvant nivolumab, alone or with ipilimumab, at or shortly before surgery. Every receptor here comes from an adult with non-small cell lung cancer. The CDR3 runs from the conserved cysteine through the conserved F or W. The D gene is left open where the match is weak. Clone sizes are given selectively: once, few, many, or a class where the clone is expanded.

CDR3 DNA | CDR3 protein | J gene | D gene | clone size | V gene
TGTGCCAGCAGCCAAGTGTCTAGGGGGGTCAATGGCTACACCTTC | CASSQVSRGVNGYTF | TRBJ1-2 | - | - | TRBV14
TGTGCCAGCTCTTCGGGACAGGAGAACACCGGGGAGCTGTTTTTT | CASSSGQENTGELFF | TRBJ2-2 | TRBD1 | - | TRBV18
TGTGCCAGCAGCTGGGGCCAGGGGACATACAATGAGCAGTTCTTC | CASSWGQGTYNEQFF | TRBJ2-1 | - | - | TRBV11-2
TGTGCCAGCAGTCGGGACTTTGAAACTGAAGCTTTCTTT | CASSRDFETEAFF | TRBJ1-1 | - | - | TRBV6-5
TGTGCCAGCAGCCAAGGGTTGGCACAATACTTC | CASSQGLAQYF | TRBJ2-7 | - | - | TRBV14
TGTGCCAGCAGCGTAGGGTGGTGGAACAGGGGTGCGAACACCGGGGAGCTGTTTTTT | CASSVGWWNRGANTGELFF | TRBJ2-2 | TRBD1 | - | TRBV9
TGTGCCAGCAGCGTACGGGGGACGAACACTGAAGCTTTCTTT | CASSVRGTNTEAFF | TRBJ1-1 | - | - | TRBV9
TGTGCCAGCAACCAAGGGGGCGTGCAGTTCTTC | CASNQGGVQFF | TRBJ2-1 | TRBD1 | - | TRBV6-5
TGTGCCAGCAGCAAAGCTAGGGGGACGCTGAACACTGAAGCTTTCTTT | CASSKARGTLNTEAFF | TRBJ1-1 | - | - | TRBV21-1
TGTGCCATCAGTGGAGCTAGGCGGGGGGGCCTTAGCACAGATACGCAGTATTTT | CAISGARRGGLSTDTQYF | TRBJ2-3 | TRBD2 | - | TRBV10-3
TGCAGCGTTGAAAGGTCAAGAGAGACCCAGTACTTC | CSVERSRETQYF | TRBJ2-5 | - | - | TRBV29-1
TGTGCCAGCAGCCGGAAACTAGCGGGGGACGGGGAGACCCAGTACTTC | CASSRKLAGDGETQYF | TRBJ2-5 | TRBD2 | - | TRBV4-2
TGTGCCAGCAGCCCCCGGGAGTGGGGCACAGATACGCAGTATTTT | CASSPREWGTDTQYF | TRBJ2-3 | - | - | TRBV5-6
TGTGCCAGTAGTTCGGGGGAAGAGACCCAGTACTTC | CASSSGEETQYF | TRBJ2-5 | - | - | TRBV19
TGTGCCAGCAGCTCCTCGCCAAACAATGAGCAGTTCTTC | CASSSSPNNEQFF | TRBJ2-1 | - | - | TRBV7-8
TGTGCCAGCAGTGACTATGACCTGAACACTGAAGCTTTCTTT | CASSDYDLNTEAFF | TRBJ1-1 | - | - | TRBV25-1
TGTGCCAGCTCCCCTTCTGGCGGGGGGACTGAAGCTTTCTTT | CASSPSGGGTEAFF | TRBJ1-1 | - | - | TRBV18
TGCGCCAGCAGCTTGGACTCCGGGGAGCTGTTTTTT | CASSLDSGELFF | TRBJ2-2 | - | - | TRBV5-1
TGCAGCGTTAGAAGACAGTCGTCCTACGAGCAGTACTTC | CSVRRQSSYEQYF | TRBJ2-7 | - | - | TRBV29-1
TGCGCCAGCCGAACACGGCCGGGACTAGCGGGATCGAACACCGGGGAGCTGTTTTTT | CASRTRPGLAGSNTGELFF | TRBJ2-2 | TRBD2 | - | TRBV5-1
TGTGCCAGCAGTGAGTCTGGCTACACCTTC | CASSESGYTF | TRBJ1-2 | - | - | TRBV6-1
TGCGCCAGCAGCTTGGAAGCTAACACCGGGGAGCTGTTTTTT | CASSLEANTGELFF | TRBJ2-2 | - | once | TRBV5-1
TGTGCCATCAGTGCCGCGCAGGGGGCTGGAAACACCATATATTTT | CAISAAQGAGNTIYF | TRBJ1-3 | TRBD1 | - | TRBV10-3
TGTGCCAGCAGCCAAGAGTACGAGCAGTACTTC | CASSQEYEQYF | TRBJ2-7 | - | - | TRBV7-9
TGTGCCAGCAGCTCTAACGGGGGTAACTCCTACAATGAGCAGTTCTTC | CASSSNGGNSYNEQFF | TRBJ2-1 | - | - | TRBV5-4
TGTGCCAGCAGCTCCGGCCTAAACGAGCAGTACTTC | CASSSGLNEQYF | TRBJ2-7 | - | few | TRBV9
TGTGCCATCAGCGCCGGGACAGGGGATTATGGCTACACCTTC | CAISAGTGDYGYTF | TRBJ1-2 | TRBD1 | - | TRBV10-3
TGTGCCAGCAGCGAGGGGAGGAGGTGGACCGGGGAGCTGTTTTTT | CASSEGRRWTGELFF | TRBJ2-2 | - | - | TRBV5-6
TGTGCCAGCAGACCTCGACAGGGAAGAAACACCATATATTTT | CASRPRQGRNTIYF | TRBJ1-3 | TRBD1 | - | TRBV6-5
TGTGCCAGCTCACCACAAGCCAACCTTAACTATGGCTACACCTTC | CASSPQANLNYGYTF | TRBJ1-2 | - | - | TRBV18
TGTGCCAGCAGTAATACGGTGGACGCTGAAGCTTTCTTT | CASSNTVDAEAFF | TRBJ1-1 | - | - | TRBV6-5
TGCGCCAGCAGCCAAGATTTCAGCGGGAGGACTGAAGCTTTCTTT | CASSQDFSGRTEAFF | TRBJ1-1 | - | - | TRBV4-1
TGTGCCAGCAGCACCTTTCTGCGGGGGCTCAATGAGCAGTTCTTC | CASSTFLRGLNEQFF | TRBJ2-1 | - | - | TRBV7-9
TGTGCCAGCAGTCCAGGACAGGTGAACACCGGGGAGCTGTTTTTT | CASSPGQVNTGELFF | TRBJ2-2 | TRBD1 | - | TRBV6-5
TGTGCCAGCAGCTCGGGACAGGGTGGCTACACCTTC | CASSSGQGGYTF | TRBJ1-2 | TRBD1 | - | TRBV5-5
TGTGCCAGCAGCCAGGGACAGGGAGGTGAAAAACTGTTTTTT | CASSQGQGGEKLFF | TRBJ1-4 | TRBD1 | - | TRBV7-9
TGCAGCGTTGAAGATTGGACCAACGGCTACACCTTC | CSVEDWTNGYTF | TRBJ1-2 | - | - | TRBV29-1
TGTGCCAGCAGCCCGGGACTCTCGGTAGATACGCAGTATTTT | CASSPGLSVDTQYF | TRBJ2-3 | - | - | TRBV5-4
TGTGCCAGCAGTTACTCAGGGACGAACACTGAAGCTTTCTTT | CASSYSGTNTEAFF | TRBJ1-1 | - | - | TRBV6-5
TGTGCCAGCAGCCACCCAGGGGGCGCGGCCTATAATTCACCCCTCCACTTT | CASSHPGGAAYNSPLHF | TRBJ1-6 | TRBD1 | - | TRBV7-9